A single sample gave rise to the 24 T cell receptor beta chains below, sequenced in a study of Ad26.COV2.S vaccination and SARS-CoV-2 variants. Some clones are missing from TCRdb's copy, which holds only in-frame ones; the method was immunoSEQ multiplex PCR. The sample holds 150,000 to 200,000 clones, roughly 85% seen once. The specimen was peripheral blood, collected after recovery from COVID-19. The receptor set was obtained from a human donor who had recovered from COVID-19.

The chain combines TRBV11-2 with TRBJ2-5; possible D gene TRBD2, 5 bases. The CDR3 runs 13 residues. The V and J ends lost 1 base and 10 bases respectively, with 13 bases between them. Germline loops: CDR1 SGHAT, CDR2 FQNNGV. CDR3 protein: CASSLGDSEVQYF. The CDR3 nucleotides read TGTGCCAGCAGCTTAGGTGATTCGGAGGTCCAGTACTTC.

This chain joins TRBV11-2 and TRBJ2-3, with D unclear. The CDR3 runs 12 residues. Trimming removed 1 base from V and 8 bases from J, with 7 bases in between. Per the germline V gene, CDR1 is SGHAT and CDR2 is FQNNGV. As DNA, the CDR3 is TGTGCCAGCAGCTTAGGGGAAGGTACGCAGTATTTT. It codes for CASSLGEGTQYF.

CDR3 in amino acids: CASSFTFQDSNPRSEAFF. Written as DNA, the CDR3 is TGTGCCAGCAGCTTCACCTTCCAGGACAGTAACCCAAGGTCTGAAGCTTTCTTT. The gene calls are TRBV7-2 and TRBJ1-1, with a weak D call TRBD1 (6 bases). Trimming shortened V by 3 bases and J by 6 bases, and 26 bases separated the two germline ends. This CDR3 spans 18 amino acids. Germline V gene sequence: CDR1 SGHTA, CDR2 FQGNSA.

This sequence joins TRBV7-3 and TRBJ2-3, with 10 bases identical to TRBD1. CDR1 is SGHTA and CDR2 is FQGTGA in the germline V gene. CDR3 length: 15 amino acids. Trimming took 2 bases from V and 4 from J; bases not matched to a gene: 3. The CDR3 loop is CASSLSGQGSDTQYF. In DNA form, the CDR3 reads TGTGCCAGCAGCTTATCGGGACAGGGGTCAGATACGCAGTATTTT. Full variable domain (missing parts from reference TRBV7-3 and TRBJ2-3): GAGVSQTPSNKVTEKGKYVELRCDPISGHTALYWYRQSLGQGPEFLIYFQGTGAADDSGLPNDRFFAVRPEGSVSTLKIQRTERGDSAVYLCASSLSGQGSDTQYFGPGTRLTVL.

The genes are TRBV15 and TRBJ2-5; D remains unclear. CDR3 size: 15 residues. V was pared by 0 bases and J by 3 bases, with 11 bases between. CDR1 and CDR2 (germline): LNHNV, YYDKDF (reference sequence). The chain's CDR3 is CATSRDKRTEETQYF. CDR3 DNA: TGTGCCACCAGCAGAGATAAGAGGACGGAAGAGACCCAGTACTTC.

The rearrangement joins TRBV14 to TRBJ1-2; the match to TRBD1 covers 7 bases. In germline, CDR1 is SGHDN, CDR2 FVKESK. The CDR3 consists of 17 residues. Unmatched junction bases numbered 12, after V lost 0 bases and J lost 5 bases. The CDR3 here is CASSQDVLGQVIYGYTF. CDR3 nucleotide sequence: TGTGCCAGCAGCCAAGATGTCTTAGGACAGGTCATTTATGGCTACACCTTC.

The chain uses TRBV7-9 and TRBJ2-3, with TRBD1 matching 10 bases. Germline V gene sequence: CDR1 SEHNR, CDR2 FQNEAQ (reference sequence). The CDR3 consists of 14 residues. The CDR3 coding sequence is TGTGCAGGGCGACAGGGGGCGAACGCAGATACGCAGTATTTT. The encoded protein is CAGRQGANADTQYF.

The chain joins TRBV10-3 to TRBJ2-3; 12 positions agree with TRBD2. The germline V gene encodes CDR1 ENHRY and CDR2 SYGVKD. The CDR3 loop spans 19 amino acids. Trimming cost V 5 bases and J 1 base; bases outside gene matches: 13. CDR3 protein: CAISRGLAGRVGGTDTQYF. The CDR3 nucleotides are TGTGCCATCAGTCGGGGACTAGCGGGTCGGGTCGGGGGCACAGATACGCAGTATTTT.

The chain uses TRBV5-6 and TRBJ2-7, with TRBD1 matching 11 bases. The CDR3 runs 14 residues. V was pared by 5 bases and J by 6 bases, with 7 bases of the junction left unmatched. CDR1 SGHDT and CDR2 YYEEEE come from the germline V gene. CDR3 region: CASRPDRGHLEQYF. DNA of the CDR3: TGTGCCAGCAGGCCGGACAGGGGGCATCTCGAGCAGTACTTC.

The V gene is TRBV5-1, the J gene TRBJ2-3, with no clear D. Germline values: CDR1 SGHRS, CDR2 YFSETQ. CDR3 length equals 14 residues. V was clipped by 0 bases and J by 2 bases, with 7 bases between them. For the CDR3, the DNA is TGCGCCAGCAGCTTGGGATGGGTCACAGATACGCAGTATTTT. Protein sequence: CASSLGWVTDTQYF.

This clone has a handful of counts. The chain uses TRBV2 and TRBJ1-1, with D perhaps TRBD1 (6 bases). Trimming removed 4 bases at V and 4 bases at J, with 13 bases between. This CDR3 is built from 14 residues. Germline V gene lookup returns CDR1 SNHLY and CDR2 FYNNEI. The CDR3 DNA reads as TGTGCCAGCAGTGGTTCAGGGGTCGGCACTGAAGCTTTCTTT. This gives the protein CASSGSGVGTEAFF. The variable domain in full, completed from reference TRBV2 and TRBJ1-1, reads EPEVTQTPSHQVTQMGQEVILRCVPISNHLYFYWYRQILGQKVEFLVSFYNNEISEKSEIFDDQFSVERPDGSNFTLKIRSTKLEDSAMYFCASSGSGVGTEAFFGQGTRLTVV.

V is TRBV3-1 (or the pseudogene TRBV3-2) and J is TRBJ1-3; D perhaps matches TRBD1 (5 bases). Germline CDR1 is LGHDT and CDR2 is YNNKEL (reference sequence). The CDR3 sequence is 16 residues long. The V and J ends lost 3 bases and 1 base respectively, with 13 bases between them. CDR3 nucleotides: TGTGCCAGCAGCCATACTCACAGGCTTTCTGGAAACACCATATATTTT. Protein: CASSHTHRLSGNTIYF.

This clone was seen once. V gene TRBV4-1 combines with J gene TRBJ2-7; 9 bases match TRBD1. CDR1 is MGHRA, CDR2 YSYEKL, per germline. Losses at the gene ends were 2 bases for V and 3 bases for J; bases not matched to a gene: 5. This CDR3 region has 15 residues. The CDR3 sequence is CASSQTGTGIYEQYF. CDR3 sequence (DNA): TGCGCCAGCAGCCAAACCGGGACAGGGATCTACGAGCAGTACTTC.

V is TRBV19 and J is TRBJ2-1; no definite D call. This CDR3 has 11 residues. The germline V gene encodes CDR1 LNHDA and CDR2 SQIVND (reference sequence). V was trimmed by 3 bases and J by 8 bases, leaving 5 bases between them. DNA for the CDR3: TGTGCCAGTAGTATCAGTCATGAGCAGTTCTTC. Translating gives CASSISHEQFF.

V and J are TRBV7-2 and TRBJ1-3, with a weak D call TRBD1 (6 bases). V gave up 5 bases and J gave up 4 bases, with 12 bases separating them. Germline V gives CDR1 SGHTA, CDR2 FQGNSA. This CDR3 comprises 14 residues. The CDR3 is CASSPRGPGNTIYF. CDR3 nucleotide sequence: TGTGCCAGCAGCCCCCGGGGGCCGGGAAACACCATATATTTT. The full variable domain, its missing parts supplied by reference TRBV7-2 and TRBJ1-3, is GAGVSQSPSNKVTEKGKDVELRCDPISGHTALYWYRQSLGQGLEFLIYFQGNSAPDKSGLPSDRFSAERTGGSVSTLTIQRTQQEDSAVYLCASSPRGPGNTIYFGEGSWLTVV.

This sequence joins TRBV7-2 and TRBJ1-2; D unclear. CDR1 and CDR2 from the germline V gene are SGHTA and FQGNSA. Trimming cost V 2 bases and J 6 bases, with 7 bases left between them. This CDR3 is 12 amino acids long. The CDR3 DNA reads as TGTGCCAGCAGCTTAATGGCGGATGGCTACACCTTC. Translation: CASSLMADGYTF. The full variable domain, completed using reference TRBV7-2 and TRBJ1-2, is GAGVSQSPSNKVTEKGKDVELRCDPISGHTALYWYRQSLGQGLEFLIYFQGNSAPDKSGLPSDRFSAERTGGSVSTLTIQRTQQEDSAVYLCASSLMADGYTFGSGTRLTVV.

The CDR3 sequence is CASSNPGGYTF. The CDR3 DNA reads as TGCGCCAGCAGTAACCCTGGTGGCTACACCTTC. The rearrangement joins TRBV5-1 to TRBJ1-2; no clear D gene. CDR1 SGHRS and CDR2 YFSETQ come from the germline V gene. V gave up 5 bases and J gave up 7 bases, with 9 bases separating them. This CDR3 contains 11 residues.

The V gene is TRBV10-2, the J gene TRBJ2-1; TRBD2 matches at 11 bases. The germline V gene encodes CDR1 WSHSY and CDR2 SAAADI. This CDR3 has 15 residues. Unmatched junction bases numbered 3, after V lost 1 base and J lost 7 bases. CDR3 sequence reads: CASSEYLAGGNEQFF. The DNA for the CDR3 is TGCGCCAGCAGTGAGTATCTAGCGGGAGGTAATGAGCAGTTCTTC.

The J gene is TRBJ2-3, the V gene TRBV7-2; D might be TRBD1 or TRBD2, each matching 5 bases. Trimming took off 1 base at V and 3 bases at J, with 5 bases between the two ends. The CDR3 is 13 residues long. Per germline, CDR1 SGHTA and CDR2 FQGNSA. The CDR3 here is CASSLGGTDTQYF. The DNA for the CDR3 is TGTGCCAGCAGCTTAGGGGGGACAGATACGCAGTATTTT.

The chain uses TRBV11-2 and TRBJ2-4; 9 positions match TRBD1. The CDR3 consists of 15 residues. J lost 7 bases, V lost 2 bases, and 6 bases had no gene match. Germline-derived CDR1 and CDR2 are SGHAT and FQNNGV. CDR3 amino acids: CASSLMGQGINIQYF. CDR3 bases: TGTGCCAGCAGCTTAATGGGACAGGGTATTAACATTCAGTACTTC.

The chain uses TRBV28 and TRBJ1-2; 7 bases are a match to TRBD1. The junction had 11 bases not matched to a gene; V was cut back by 5 bases and J by 5 bases. Per germline, CDR1 MDHEN and CDR2 SYDVKM. CDR3 length: 15 amino acids. CDR3 sequence reads: CASSHHTGVGYGYTF. As DNA, the CDR3 is TGTGCCAGCAGTCATCATACAGGGGTGGGGTATGGCTACACCTTC.

The chain is built from TRBV30 and TRBJ2-2, with TRBD2 matching 9 bases. CDR1 and CDR2 from the germline V gene are GTSNPN and SVGIG (reference sequence). This CDR3 contains 16 residues. Trimming took 5 bases from V and 4 from J; bases not matched to a gene: 11. The CDR3 DNA reads as TGTGCCTGGGCTCCGTTGGCGGGGGGGACCACCGGGGAGCTGTTTTTT. This translates into CAWAPLAGGTTGELFF.

The chain combines TRBV27 with TRBJ1-1, with D uncertain. The CDR3 length is 14 residues. CDR1 MNHEY and CDR2 SMNVEV come from the germline V gene (reference sequence). V was clipped by 4 bases and J by 4 bases, with 13 bases between them. CDR3 bases: TGTGCCAGCAGTTCATATCGGGGTGCCACTGAAGCTTTCTTT. It encodes CASSSYRGATEAFF.

This rearrangement joins TRBV19 to TRBJ1-1; no reliable D call. Germline-derived CDR1 and CDR2 are LNHDA and SQIVND (reference sequence). V lost 5 bases, J lost 3 bases, and 19 bases lay in between. CDR3 size: 16 residues. The CDR3 region has the DNA TGTGCCAGTAGTCCTTTCAGATCCCTCGGGGACACTGAAGCTTTCTTT. Its protein is CASSPFRSLGDTEAFF. Supplemented by reference TRBV19 and TRBJ1-1, the full variable domain reads DGGITQSPKYLFRKEGQNVTLSCEQNLNHDAMYWYRQDPGQGLRLIYYSQIVNDFQKGDIAEGYSVSREKKESFPLTVTSAQKNPTAFYLCASSPFRSLGDTEAFFGQGTRLTVV.